These 13 T cell receptor beta chains were sequenced from one sample in a study of cytomegalovirus exposure and HLA in healthy donors. Primers for the PCR totalled 60 Vbeta and 13 Jbeta. Profiled with immunoSEQ multiplex PCR; TCRdb holds only in-frame clones, not every one. The profile covers some 190,000 clones, with 82% appearing a single time and about 1.6% taken by the ten largest. Sequences were obtained from PBMCs. Receptors originate from a man aged 35 to 55 in good health and CMV-seronegative.

This clone came up a few times. The V and J genes are TRBV7-3 and TRBJ2-7; 9 bases are a match to TRBD1. This CDR3 region has 14 residues. Germline trimming cut 1 base from V and 6 bases from J; bases unmatched to any gene: 4. Germline lookup yields CDR1 SGHTA and CDR2 FQGTGA. CDR3 bases: TGTGCCAGCAGCTTAATACAGGGGGCCGGCGAGCAGTACTTC. As protein: CASSLIQGAGEQYF. Supplemented by reference TRBV7-3 and TRBJ2-7, the full variable domain reads GAGVSQTPSNKVTEKGKYVELRCDPISGHTALYWYRQSLGQGPEFLIYFQGTGAADDSGLPNDRFFAVRPEGSVSTLKIQRTERGDSAVYLCASSLIQGAGEQYFGPGTRLTVT.

This rearrangement joins TRBV5-4 to TRBJ2-5; D is unclear. The V and J ends lost 4 bases and 2 bases respectively, with 9 bases between them. This CDR3 is built from 13 residues. CDR1 and CDR2 from the germline V gene are SGHNT and YYREEE (reference sequence). CDR3 sequence reads: CASSIPGQETQYF. CDR3 DNA sequence: TGTGCCAGCAGCATACCCGGGCAAGAGACCCAGTACTTC.

This clone was detected only once. The chain links TRBV4-1 to TRBJ2-5, with 9 bases identical to TRBD2. The V segment lost 0 bases and the J segment 2 bases; nucleotides outside the gene matches: 10. The germline CDR1 and CDR2 sequences are MGHRA and YSYEKL. CDR3 length: 18 amino acids. DNA of the CDR3: TGCGCCAGCAGCCAAGATCGGGCGGGGGGGCCTAGGCAAGAGACCCAGTACTTC. Translation gives CASSQDRAGGPRQETQYF.

The chain couples TRBV18 to TRBJ1-1, with D tentatively TRBD1 (6 bases). Trimming shortened V by 6 bases and J by 6 bases, and 20 bases separated the two germline ends. The CDR3 extends over 15 amino acids. CDR1 is KGHSH and CDR2 is LQKENI in the germline V gene. In DNA form, the CDR3 reads TGTGCCAGCTCCCGAATAACGGGACACTTGGCTGAAGCTTTCTTT. Its translation is CASSRITGHLAEAFF.

The CDR3 DNA is TGTGCCAGCAGCCCCCGGGGGAGGGAAGGCAATCAGCCCCAGCATTTT. Translated, it gives CASSPRGREGNQPQHF. The V call is TRBV7-8, the J call TRBJ1-5, with TRBD1 as a possible D gene (5 bases). V lost 5 bases and J lost 2, with 16 bases in between. This CDR3 contains 16 residues. CDR1 and CDR2 from the germline V gene are SGHVS and FQNEAQ.

The gene calls are TRBV4-3 and TRBJ2-7; D uncertain. The V end was cut by 0 bases, the J end by 2 bases, with 5 bases between. Germline lookup yields CDR1 LGHNA and CDR2 YSLEER. This CDR3 is built from 13 residues. The CDR3 nucleotides are TGCGCCAGCAGCCAAGACAGCGCCTACGAGCAGTACTTC. Protein sequence: CASSQDSAYEQYF.

The rearrangement joins TRBV5-1 to TRBJ2-1; 7 bases line up with TRBD2. The V segment lost 3 bases and the J segment 10 bases; nucleotides outside the gene matches: 4. The CDR3 is 12 amino acids. Germline-derived CDR1 and CDR2 are SGHRS and YFSETQ. The CDR3 DNA is TGCGCCAGCAGCTACAGCGGGGTAGAGCAGTTCTTC. As protein: CASSYSGVEQFF. The full variable domain, completed using reference TRBV5-1 and TRBJ2-1, is KAGVTQTPRYLIKTRGQQVTLSCSPISGHRSVSWYQQTPGQGLQFLFEYFSETQRNKGNFPGRFSGRQFSNSRSEMNVSTLELGDSALYLCASSYSGVEQFFGPGTRLTVL.

The V gene is TRBV19, the J gene TRBJ2-5, with 9 positions matching TRBD2. With 3 bases clipped from V and 1 base from J, the junction kept 6 bases outside the gene matches. This CDR3 is 16 amino acids long. Germline loops: CDR1 LNHDA, CDR2 SQIVND (reference sequence). CDR3: CASSMPGGGAQETQYF. CDR3 bases: TGTGCCAGTAGTATGCCTGGCGGGGGGGCCCAAGAGACCCAGTACTTC.

This chain connects TRBV6-6 to TRBJ1-2; D gene unclear. The CDR3 consists of 13 residues. The V and J ends lost 7 bases and 2 bases respectively, with 11 bases between them. Per the germline V gene, CDR1 is MNHNY and CDR2 is SVGAGI (reference sequence). The CDR3 DNA follows: TGTGCCAGCATTGTATCGTTGAACTATGGCTACACCTTC. Its protein product is CASIVSLNYGYTF.

This rearrangement joins TRBV7-9 to TRBJ1-1, with 8 bases matching TRBD1. The CDR3 runs 14 residues. V lost 5 bases, J lost 1 base, and 3 bases stayed unmatched. Germline CDR1 SEHNR, CDR2 FQNEAQ (reference sequence). The CDR3, as DNA: TGTGCCAGCAGCCCGACAGGGGCGAACACTGAAGCTTTCTTT. Translated, it gives CASSPTGANTEAFF.

V usage is TRBV4-2 and J usage is TRBJ2-7, with 10 bases fitting TRBD1. The CDR3 is made up of 14 amino acids. Trimming cost V 6 bases and J 4 bases; bases outside gene matches: 6. CDR1 is LGHNA and CDR2 is YNFKEQ in the germline V gene. The CDR3 DNA follows: TGTGCCAGCAGGCCGGGACAGGGGCCTTACGAGCAGTACTTC. As protein: CASRPGQGPYEQYF.

This clone showed up just a few times. The rearrangement links TRBV5-6 to TRBJ1-1, with a weak D call TRBD1 (6 bases). The germline CDR1 and CDR2 sequences are SGHDT and YYEEEE. The CDR3 is made up of 15 amino acids. Trimming took off 2 bases at V and 4 bases at J, with 15 bases between the two ends. The CDR3 spells CASSFLGTLGTEAFF. Written as DNA, the CDR3 is TGTGCCAGCAGCTTTCTCGGGACACTAGGCACTGAAGCTTTCTTT.

In regard to this clone: A read error may produce the germline difference seen at one junction end. The chain recombines TRBV6-5 with TRBJ2-7; no clear D gene. CDR1 and CDR2 from the germline V gene are MNHEY and SVGAGI. This CDR3 is 11 amino acids long. The DNA of the CDR3 is TGTGCCAGCAGTCACTCCTACGAGCAGTACTTC. It specifies CASSHSYEQYF.